A selection of T cell receptor beta chains follows, all from one sample in a study of blood T cell repertoires in COVID-19. Assay: immunoSEQ multiplex PCR; the TCRdb copy retains only in-frame clones and omits some. Of 220,000 or so clones listed, about 88% were seen once; the top ten hold 9.5% to 13%. Sequenced material: peripheral blood. Receptors were obtained from a woman aged 45 to 65 with COVID-19, enrolled during active disease. CDR3s include the opening cysteine and the closing phenylalanine or tryptophan. Each record gives: clone size, D gene, V gene, J gene, CDR3 DNA, CDR3 protein. The D gene is left open where the match is weak. Clone size is shown for a subset of rows, as once, few, many or a class of expanded clone.

>-|-|TRBV12-3/TRBV12-4|TRBJ1-2
TGTGCCAGCAGTTTTCAGGGGCGAGGTGGCTACACCTTC
CASSFQGRGGYTF
>-|TRBD1|TRBV5-4|TRBJ2-4
TGTGCCAGCAGCCGGGACAGGGGGATAAAAAACATTCAGTACTTC
CASSRDRGIKNIQYF
>-|TRBD2|TRBV29-1|TRBJ2-5
TGCAGCGTTCGGCGCGGGGGGTCGGGAAAAGAGACCCAGTACTTC
CSVRRGGSGKETQYF
>-|-|TRBV28|TRBJ1-2
TGTGCCAGCAGCCCCCACCTGAGAGGGAGAGTCGAGAGTTTCTTATATGGCTACACCTTC
CASSPHLRGRVESFLYGYTF
>-|-|TRBV10-3|TRBJ2-1
TGTGCCATCAGTGATCAAGTCCCTCGGGGTAATGAGCAGTTCTTC
CAISDQVPRGNEQFF
>few|-|TRBV5-1|TRBJ1-1
TGCGCCACCGCCCGGGACATCGACACTGAAGCTTTCTTT
CATARDIDTEAFF
>-|TRBD2|TRBV14|TRBJ2-3
TGTGCCAGCAGCCCTCCCGGGACTAGCGGAGATACGCAGTATTTT
CASSPPGTSGDTQYF
>-|TRBD1|TRBV19|TRBJ1-1
TGTGCCAGTAGTGAAGGGGGCTTTTCCTGGATGAACACTGAAGCTTTCTTT
CASSEGGFSWMNTEAFF
>many|TRBD2|TRBV7-2|TRBJ2-2
TGTGCCAGCCGCTCGGGGACTATTTCCACCGGGGAGCTGTTTTTT
CASRSGTISTGELFF
>few|TRBD1|TRBV19|TRBJ1-4
TGTGCCAGTAGTAAAAGAGGTACAGGGGGTAATGAAAAACTGTTTTTT
CASSKRGTGGNEKLFF
>-|-|TRBV5-1|TRBJ1-1
TGCGCCAGCAGCTTGGCCGGCAGGATCCCGAACACTGAAGCTTTCTTT
CASSLAGRIPNTEAFF